Listed here is a single TCR beta chain. The antigen remains undetermined. 13 Jbeta primers and 60 Vbeta primers were used for the PCR. TCRdb's copy holds only in-frame clones and misses some; the assay was immunoSEQ multiplex PCR. Among around 150,000 clones listed, about 80% were seen once. The entry originates in a study of cytomegalovirus exposure and HLA in healthy donors. Study findings and constraints: A prior analysis recorded that most TCR beta V segments were productive about 87% or about 30% of the time. Published work reported that the classifier diagnosed cytomegalovirus status with high specificity and sensitivity.

This CDR3 region has 12 residues. The trim removed 8 bases at V and 3 bases at J, leaving 3 bases unmatched. Germline CDR1 and CDR2: GTSNPN and SVGIG (reference sequence). This clonotype originated in a man aged 45-65 years in good health and CMV-seropositive. The chain employs TRBV30 and TRBJ2-7, with 11 positions matching TRBD1. Source material: PBMCs. The CDR3 nucleotides read TGTGCCGGGGGGACAGGGGGCTACGAGCAGTACTTC. Protein product: CAGGTGGYEQYF. Full variable domain (remainder filled in from reference TRBV30 and TRBJ2-7): SQTIHQWPATLVQPVGSPLSLECTVEGTSNPNLYWYRQAAGRGLQLLFYSVGIGQISSEVPQNLSASRPQDRQFILSSKKLLLSDSGFYLCAGGTGGYEQYFGPGTRLTVT.